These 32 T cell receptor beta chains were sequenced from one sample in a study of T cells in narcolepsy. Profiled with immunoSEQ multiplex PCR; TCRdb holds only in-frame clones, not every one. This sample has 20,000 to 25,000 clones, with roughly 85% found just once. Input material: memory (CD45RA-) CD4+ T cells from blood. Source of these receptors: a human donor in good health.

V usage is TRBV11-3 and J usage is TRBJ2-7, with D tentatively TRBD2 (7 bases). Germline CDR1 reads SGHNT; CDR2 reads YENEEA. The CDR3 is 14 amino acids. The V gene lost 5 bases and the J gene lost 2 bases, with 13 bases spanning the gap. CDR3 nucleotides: TGTGCCAGCAGCCGCCCGGGGGGCGCCTACGAGCAGTACTTC. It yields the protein CASSRPGGAYEQYF.

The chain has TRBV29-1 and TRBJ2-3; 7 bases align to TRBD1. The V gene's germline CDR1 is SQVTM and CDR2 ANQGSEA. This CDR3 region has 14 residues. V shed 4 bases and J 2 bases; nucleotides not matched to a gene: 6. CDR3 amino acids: CSVVPGQHTDTQYF. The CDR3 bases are TGCAGCGTTGTTCCGGGACAGCACACAGATACGCAGTATTTT.

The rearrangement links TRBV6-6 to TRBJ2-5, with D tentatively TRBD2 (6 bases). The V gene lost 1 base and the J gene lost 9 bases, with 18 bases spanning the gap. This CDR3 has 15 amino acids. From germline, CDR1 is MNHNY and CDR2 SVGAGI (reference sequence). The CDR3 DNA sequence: TGTGCCAGCAGTTACTACTCTACAGGACCGGGGGCCCAGTACTTC. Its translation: CASSYYSTGPGAQYF.

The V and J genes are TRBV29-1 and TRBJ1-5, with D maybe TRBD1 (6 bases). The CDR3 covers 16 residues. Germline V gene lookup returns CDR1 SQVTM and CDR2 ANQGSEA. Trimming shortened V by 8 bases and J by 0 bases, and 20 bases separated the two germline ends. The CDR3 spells CSPRGAFYHSNQPQHF. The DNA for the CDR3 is TGCAGCCCCCGGGGGGCGTTTTATCATAGCAATCAGCCCCAGCATTTT.

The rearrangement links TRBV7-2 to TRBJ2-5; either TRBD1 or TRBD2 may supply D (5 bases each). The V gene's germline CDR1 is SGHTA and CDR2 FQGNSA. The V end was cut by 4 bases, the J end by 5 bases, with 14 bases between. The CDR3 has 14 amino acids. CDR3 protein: CASSSETWGETQYF. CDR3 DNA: TGTGCCAGCAGCTCAGAGACTTGGGGGGAGACCCAGTACTTC.

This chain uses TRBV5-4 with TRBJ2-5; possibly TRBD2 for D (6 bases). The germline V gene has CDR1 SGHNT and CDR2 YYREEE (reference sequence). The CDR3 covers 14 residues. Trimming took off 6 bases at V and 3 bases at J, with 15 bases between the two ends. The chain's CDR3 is CASTSGGGKETQYF. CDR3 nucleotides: TGTGCCAGCACCTCCGGAGGAGGGAAAGAGACCCAGTACTTC. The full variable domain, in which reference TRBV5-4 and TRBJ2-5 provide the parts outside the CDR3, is ETGVTQSPTHLIKTRGQQVTLRCSSQSGHNTVSWYQQALGQGPQFIFQYYREEENGRGNFPPRFSGLQFPNYSSELNVNALELDDSALYLCASTSGGGKETQYFGPGTRLLVL.

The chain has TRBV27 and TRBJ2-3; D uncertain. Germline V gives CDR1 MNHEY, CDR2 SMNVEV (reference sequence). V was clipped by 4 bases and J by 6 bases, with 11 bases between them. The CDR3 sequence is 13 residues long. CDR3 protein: CASSYWSTDTQYF. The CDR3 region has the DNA TGTGCCAGCAGTTATTGGTCCACGGATACGCAGTATTTT.

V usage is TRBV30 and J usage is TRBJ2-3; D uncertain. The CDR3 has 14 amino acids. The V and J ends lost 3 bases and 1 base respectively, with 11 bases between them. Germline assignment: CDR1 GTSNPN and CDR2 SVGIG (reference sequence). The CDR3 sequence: CAWRAVARTDTQYF. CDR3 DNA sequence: TGTGCCTGGAGGGCGGTAGCACGCACAGATACGCAGTATTTT.

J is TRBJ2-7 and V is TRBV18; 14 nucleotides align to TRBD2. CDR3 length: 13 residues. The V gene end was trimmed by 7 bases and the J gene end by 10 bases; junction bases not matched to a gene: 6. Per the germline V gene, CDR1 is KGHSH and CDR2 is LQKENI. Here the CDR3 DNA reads TGTGCCAGCTTTTCGGGACTAGCGGGAGAACAGTACTTC. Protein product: CASFSGLAGEQYF.

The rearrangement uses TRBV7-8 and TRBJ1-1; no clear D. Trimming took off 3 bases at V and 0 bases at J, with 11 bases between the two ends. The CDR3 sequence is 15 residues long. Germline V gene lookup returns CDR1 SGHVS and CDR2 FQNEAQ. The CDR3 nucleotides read TGTGCCAGCAGCTTCGAGGTTCTAATGAACACTGAAGCTTTCTTT. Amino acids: CASSFEVLMNTEAFF.

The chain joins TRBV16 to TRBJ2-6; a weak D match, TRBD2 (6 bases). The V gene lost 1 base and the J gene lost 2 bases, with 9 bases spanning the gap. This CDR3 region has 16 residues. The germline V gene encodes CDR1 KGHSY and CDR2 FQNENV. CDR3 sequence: CASSQLSGAGANVLTF. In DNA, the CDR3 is TGTGCCAGCAGCCAATTATCGGGGGCTGGGGCCAACGTCCTGACTTTC.

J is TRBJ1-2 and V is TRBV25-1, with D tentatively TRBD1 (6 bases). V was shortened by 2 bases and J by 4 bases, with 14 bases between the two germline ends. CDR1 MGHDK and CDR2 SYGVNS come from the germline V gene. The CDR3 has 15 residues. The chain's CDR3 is CASSELGDTFYGYTF. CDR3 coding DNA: TGTGCCAGCAGTGAACTAGGGGACACCTTCTATGGCTACACCTTC.

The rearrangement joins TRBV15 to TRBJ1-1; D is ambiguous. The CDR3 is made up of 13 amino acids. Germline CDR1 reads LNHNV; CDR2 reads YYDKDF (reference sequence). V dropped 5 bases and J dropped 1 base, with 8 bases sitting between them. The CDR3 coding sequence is TGTGCCACCAGCCTACCTTGGAACACTGAAGCTTTCTTT. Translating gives CATSLPWNTEAFF.

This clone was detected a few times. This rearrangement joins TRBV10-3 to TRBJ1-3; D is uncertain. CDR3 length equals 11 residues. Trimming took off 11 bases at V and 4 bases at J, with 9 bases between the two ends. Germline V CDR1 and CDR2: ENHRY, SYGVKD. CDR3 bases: TGTGCCTCTCTGAAGGGAAACACCATATATTTT. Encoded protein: CASLKGNTIYF.

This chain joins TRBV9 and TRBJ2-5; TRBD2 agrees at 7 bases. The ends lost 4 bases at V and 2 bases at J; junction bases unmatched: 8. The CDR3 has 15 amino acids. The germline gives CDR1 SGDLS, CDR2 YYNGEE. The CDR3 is CASSPRASGQETQYF. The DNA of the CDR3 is TGTGCCAGCAGCCCTAGGGCTAGCGGACAAGAGACCCAGTACTTC.

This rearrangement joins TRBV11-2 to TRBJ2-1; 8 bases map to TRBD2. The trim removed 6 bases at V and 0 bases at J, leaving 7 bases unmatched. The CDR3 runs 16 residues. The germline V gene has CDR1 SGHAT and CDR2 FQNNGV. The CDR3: CASSYPGGSSYNEQFF. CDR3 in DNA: TGTGCCAGCAGTTACCCGGGAGGGAGCTCCTACAATGAGCAGTTCTTC. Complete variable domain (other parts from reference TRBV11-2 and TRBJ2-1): EAGVAQSPRYKIIEKRQSVAFWCNPISGHATLYWYQQILGQGPKLLIQFQNNGVVDDSQLPKDRFSAERLKGVDSTLKIQPAKLEDSAVYLCASSYPGGSSYNEQFFGPGTRLTVL.

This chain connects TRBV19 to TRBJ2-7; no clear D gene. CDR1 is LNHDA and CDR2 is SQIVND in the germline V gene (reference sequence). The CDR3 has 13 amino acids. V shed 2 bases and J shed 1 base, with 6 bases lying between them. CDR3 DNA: TGTGCCAGTAGTATACGTCATTCCTACGAGCAGTACTTC. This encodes CASSIRHSYEQYF.

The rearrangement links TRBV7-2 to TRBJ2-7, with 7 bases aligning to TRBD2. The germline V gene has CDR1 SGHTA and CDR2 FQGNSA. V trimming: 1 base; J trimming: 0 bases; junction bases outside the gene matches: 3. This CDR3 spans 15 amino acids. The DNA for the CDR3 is TGTGCCAGCAGCTTAGTAGCGGGCGTCTCCTACGAGCAGTACTTC. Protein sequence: CASSLVAGVSYEQYF.

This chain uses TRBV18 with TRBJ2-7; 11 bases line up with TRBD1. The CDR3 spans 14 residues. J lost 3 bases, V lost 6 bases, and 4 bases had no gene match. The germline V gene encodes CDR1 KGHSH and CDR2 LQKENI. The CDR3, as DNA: TGTGCCAGCTCCCCAGGGACAGGGGGCTACGAGCAGTACTTC. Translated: CASSPGTGGYEQYF.

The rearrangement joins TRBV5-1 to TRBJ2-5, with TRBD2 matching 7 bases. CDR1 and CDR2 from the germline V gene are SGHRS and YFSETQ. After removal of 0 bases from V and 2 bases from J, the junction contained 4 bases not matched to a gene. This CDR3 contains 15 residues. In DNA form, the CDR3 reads TGCGCCAGCAGCTTGGTGTCGGGGGGACAAGAGACCCAGTACTTC. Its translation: CASSLVSGGQETQYF.

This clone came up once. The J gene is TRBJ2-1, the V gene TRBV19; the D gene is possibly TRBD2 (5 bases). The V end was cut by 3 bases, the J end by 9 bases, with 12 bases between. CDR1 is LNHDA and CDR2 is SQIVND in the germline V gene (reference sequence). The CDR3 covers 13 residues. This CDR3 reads CASSMVGNSEQFF. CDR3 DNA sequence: TGTGCCAGTAGTATGGTCGGGAATAGTGAGCAGTTCTTC. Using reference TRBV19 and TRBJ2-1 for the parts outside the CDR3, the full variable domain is DGGITQSPKYLFRKEGQNVTLSCEQNLNHDAMYWYRQDPGQGLRLIYYSQIVNDFQKGDIAEGYSVSREKKESFPLTVTSAQKNPTAFYLCASSMVGNSEQFFGPGTRLTVL.

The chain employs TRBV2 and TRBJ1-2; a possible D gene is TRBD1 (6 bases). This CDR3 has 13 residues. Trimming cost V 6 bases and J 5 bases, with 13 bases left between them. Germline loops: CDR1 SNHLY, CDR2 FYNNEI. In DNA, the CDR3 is TGTGCCAGCAGCGGAGGGACATTGTATGGCTACACCTTC. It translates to CASSGGTLYGYTF.

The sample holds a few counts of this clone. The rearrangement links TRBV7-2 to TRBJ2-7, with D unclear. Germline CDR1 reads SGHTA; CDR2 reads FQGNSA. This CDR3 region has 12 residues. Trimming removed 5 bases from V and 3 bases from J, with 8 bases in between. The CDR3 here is CASSASFYEQYF. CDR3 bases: TGTGCCAGCAGCGCTTCTTTCTACGAGCAGTACTTC.

Here the CDR3 reads CASSRLAGDLSYEQYF. The CDR3 DNA sequence: TGTGCCAGTAGTAGACTAGCGGGGGACCTCTCCTACGAGCAGTACTTC. The J gene is TRBJ2-7, the V gene TRBV19; TRBD2 agrees at 12 bases. Unmatched junction bases numbered 4, after V lost 4 bases and J lost 0 bases. The CDR3 contains 16 residues. From germline, CDR1 is LNHDA and CDR2 SQIVND (reference sequence).

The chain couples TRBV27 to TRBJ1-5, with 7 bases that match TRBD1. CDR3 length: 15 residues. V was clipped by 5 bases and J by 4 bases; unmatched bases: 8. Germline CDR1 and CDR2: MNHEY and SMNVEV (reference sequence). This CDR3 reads CASSRQDRMNQPQHF. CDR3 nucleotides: TGTGCCAGCAGTCGCCAGGACAGGATGAATCAGCCCCAGCATTTT.

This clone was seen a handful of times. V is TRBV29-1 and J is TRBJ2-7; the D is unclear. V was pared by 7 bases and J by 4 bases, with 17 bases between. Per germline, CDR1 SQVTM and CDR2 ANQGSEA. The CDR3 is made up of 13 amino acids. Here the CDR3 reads CSAAVVEHYEQYF. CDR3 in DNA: TGCAGCGCCGCGGTGGTAGAACATTACGAGCAGTACTTC.

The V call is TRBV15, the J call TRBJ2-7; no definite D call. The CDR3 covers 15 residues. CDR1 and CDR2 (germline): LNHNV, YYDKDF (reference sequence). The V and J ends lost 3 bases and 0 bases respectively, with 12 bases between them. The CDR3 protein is CATSSPTSSSYEQYF. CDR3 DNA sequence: TGTGCCACCAGCAGTCCCACTTCTAGCTCCTACGAGCAGTACTTC.

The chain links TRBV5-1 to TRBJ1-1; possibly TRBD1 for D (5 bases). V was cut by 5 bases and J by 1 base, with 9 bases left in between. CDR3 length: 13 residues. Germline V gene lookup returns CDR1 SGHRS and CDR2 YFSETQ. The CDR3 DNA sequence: TGCGCCAGCAGAGCGGGGGGGAACACTGAAGCTTTCTTT. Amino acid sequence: CASRAGGNTEAFF.

In DNA, the CDR3 is TGTGCCAGCAGCCTGGTAGGCGGAGGATTCTACGAGCAGTACTTC. This gives the protein CASSLVGGGFYEQYF. The chain couples TRBV27 to TRBJ2-7, with D tentatively TRBD2 (5 bases). Between the trimmed V and J ends, which lost 6 bases and 3 bases, there was a span of 18 bases. Per germline, CDR1 MNHEY and CDR2 SMNVEV (reference sequence). The CDR3 is 15 residues long.

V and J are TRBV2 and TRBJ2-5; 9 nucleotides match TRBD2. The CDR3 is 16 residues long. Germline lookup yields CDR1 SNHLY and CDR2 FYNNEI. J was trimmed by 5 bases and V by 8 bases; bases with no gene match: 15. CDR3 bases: TGTGCCAGCCTTCGGGGCCCAGCGGGAGGCCGGGAGACCCAGTACTTC. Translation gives CASLRGPAGGRETQYF.

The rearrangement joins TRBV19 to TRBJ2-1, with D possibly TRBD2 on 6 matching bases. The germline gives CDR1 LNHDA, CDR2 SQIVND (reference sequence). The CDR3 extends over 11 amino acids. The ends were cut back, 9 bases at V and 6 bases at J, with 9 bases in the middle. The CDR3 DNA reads TGTGCCAGCCCGGGGGTCAATGAGCAGTTCTTC. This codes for CASPGVNEQFF.

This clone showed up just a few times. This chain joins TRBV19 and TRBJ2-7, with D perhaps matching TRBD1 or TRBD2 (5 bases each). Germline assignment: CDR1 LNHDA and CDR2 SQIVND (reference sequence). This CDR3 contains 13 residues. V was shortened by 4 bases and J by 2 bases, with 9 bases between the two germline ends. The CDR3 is CASSTGPPYEQYF. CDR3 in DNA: TGTGCCAGTAGTACGGGACCCCCCTACGAGCAGTACTTC.